This T cell receptor (beta chain) was retrieved from a study of control samples from healthy donors and cancer patients (dated by TCRdb to about 2020). Libraries were made using the immunoSEQ multiplex PCR assay. Here the immuneACCESS table is served through TCRdb, limited to in-frame sequences with V and J called. Missing clones are a known gap in these copies; in checked studies unresolved V genes cover under half, and the rest lacks a known reason. For this sample the table gives about 160,000 clones, of which 96% were detected only once. In total, the top ten clones hold 0.95% to 1.1% of the sample. Including the terminal cysteine and phenylalanine, the CDR3 comprises 17 residues. CDR3 DNA is the only sequence kept; it has 51 bases, read in frame from the first base. Per the germline V gene, SGHDT is the CDR1 and YYEEEE is the CDR2. Between the V and J ends, shortened by 2 bases and 0 bases respectively, the junction contains 15 bases.

About this clone itself: What this receptor recognizes is not known. No base-level quality is on record; no much larger clone is a single base apart.

The receptor comes from a woman aged 25 to 39 in good health. Sequencing input: blood. In this chain, TRBV5-6 is recombined with TRBJ1-5, with no confidently assigned D gene. The DNA is TGTGCCAGCAGCTTCGGGCCCTCAGGCGATAGCAATCAGCCCCAGCATTTT. Its translation is CASSFGPSGDSNQPQHF. Where the CDR3 stops, the reference TRBV5-6 and TRBJ1-5 genes take over; the full variable domain is DAGVTQSPTHLIKTRGQQVTLRCSPKSGHDTVSWYQQALGQGPQFIFQYYEEEERQRGNFPDRFSGHQFPNYSSELNVNALLLGDSALYLCASSFGPSGDSNQPQHFGDGTRLSIL.